Below are 4 T cell receptor beta chains sequenced from a single sample in a study of cytomegalovirus exposure and HLA in healthy donors. Repertoires were generated with immunoSEQ multiplex PCR, while TCRdb's copy carries only in-frame clones and drops some. The data show 300,000 to 450,000 clones, with 70% to 90% seen just once and roughly 0.83% held by the top ten. The material sequenced was PBMCs. These receptors originate from a woman between 18 and 30 years old in good health and CMV-seronegative.

This chain links TRBV29-1 with TRBJ2-5; 8 bases fit TRBD1. Trimming cost V 6 bases and J 2 bases; bases outside gene matches: 5. Germline CDR1 reads SQVTM; CDR2 reads ANQGSEA. This CDR3 is built from 13 residues. The CDR3 DNA reads TGCAGCGTGAGGACAGGGAGGCAAGAGACCCAGTACTTC. This gives the protein CSVRTGRQETQYF.

The rearrangement uses TRBV6-5 and TRBJ1-1, with D perhaps matching TRBD1 (5 bases). Per germline, CDR1 MNHEY and CDR2 SVGAGI. V lost 0 bases and J lost 1, with 9 bases in between. The length of the CDR3 is 15 residues. The CDR3 here is CASSYSWRGNTEAFF. In DNA, the CDR3 is TGTGCCAGCAGTTACTCCTGGAGGGGGAACACTGAAGCTTTCTTT.

CDR3 sequence reads: CASSIDRGVAYNEQFF. The CDR3 DNA follows: TGTGCCAGCAGCATCGACAGGGGGGTCGCCTACAATGAGCAGTTCTTC. The chain is built from TRBV5-6 and TRBJ2-1; 9 bases are a match to TRBD1. Germline-derived CDR1 and CDR2 are SGHDT and YYEEEE. The CDR3 sequence is 16 residues long. Losses at the gene ends were 4 bases for V and 2 bases for J; bases not matched to a gene: 7.

This sequence joins TRBV27 and TRBJ1-2, with D perhaps TRBD1 (5 bases). The CDR3 consists of 16 residues. Germline V gives CDR1 MNHEY, CDR2 SMNVEV (reference sequence). Trimming took 4 bases from V and 3 from J, leaving 18 bases between them. CDR3 DNA sequence: TGTGCCAGCAGTTCTATAACAGGAGGGGAGTACTATGGCTACACCTTC. It yields the protein CASSSITGGEYYGYTF.